There are a few counts of the clone carrying this T cell receptor (beta chain). Its antigen remains unknown. MiXCR, applied by TCRdb to the 5' RACE reads, yields one record per CDR3 protein. The sample lists hundreds of thousands of distinct CDR3 sequences, about 7.6% occurring once. This record comes from a study of identical twins. Regarding the study as a whole: The study reached conclusions through statistical analysis that was cross-sectional, not following the same donors.

The CDR3 has 15 amino acids. Germline CDR1 and CDR2: LGHNT and FRNRAP. The V end lost 2 bases, the J end lost 2 bases, and 9 bases lay between the germline ends. The same specimen was also included in a second study, on yellow fever vaccine responses in identical twins. That study reports: Twin vaccine T cell responses reportedly seemed partly convergent, partly personalized.

Sequences were obtained from PBMCs. The receptor's source is a woman aged 18-29 years in good health. The V and J genes are TRBV12-5 and TRBJ2-2; D is undetermined. The CDR3 here is CASGLTDTNTGELFF. CDR3 bases: TGTGCTAGTGGTTTGACGGATACTAACACCGGGGAGCTGTTTTTT.